The clone carrying this T cell receptor (beta chain) was counted many times. Its antigen is unknown. Germline CDR1 and CDR2: LNHNV and YYDKDF (reference sequence). There are 13 residues in the CDR3. Trimming shortened V by 0 bases and J by 6 bases, and 6 bases separated the two germline ends. The sample is drawn from a study of T cells in Graves' hyperthyroidism and ophthalmopathy. Study conclusions and caveats: A 13 V-J model separated ophthalmopathy from stable hyperthyroidism.

Using RNA transcripts as the source, TCR beta CDR3 regions were amplified. Carried out on the TCR CDR3, a first-round RT-PCR used the HTBI primer set. TCRdb used MiXCR to reprocess the multiplex PCR reads, holding one entry per CDR3 protein. The sample consists of around 290,000 distinct CDR3 sequences, roughly 13% of them appearing once. Patients showing uncontrolled infection, other autoimmune disease, pregnancy or lactation were ineligible. Diagnostic assessment was based on clinical symptoms, serum thyroxine and TRAb, thyroid ultrasound and orbital computed tomography. Sample: blood. The clonotype was recovered from a woman in her thirties or forties with Graves' hyperthyroidism. The chain has TRBV15 and TRBJ2-1; D not resolved. The CDR3 DNA sequence: TGTGCCACCAGCAGAGACATAGTCAATGAGCAGTTCTTC. Translated, it gives CATSRDIVNEQFF. The variable domain in full, with the rest retrieved from reference TRBV15 and TRBJ2-1, is DAMVIQNPRYQVTQFGKPVTLSCSQTLNHNVMYWYQQKSSQAPKLLFHYYDKDFNNEADTPDNFQSRRPNTSFCFLDIRSPGLGDTAMYLCATSRDIVNEQFFGPGTRLTVL.